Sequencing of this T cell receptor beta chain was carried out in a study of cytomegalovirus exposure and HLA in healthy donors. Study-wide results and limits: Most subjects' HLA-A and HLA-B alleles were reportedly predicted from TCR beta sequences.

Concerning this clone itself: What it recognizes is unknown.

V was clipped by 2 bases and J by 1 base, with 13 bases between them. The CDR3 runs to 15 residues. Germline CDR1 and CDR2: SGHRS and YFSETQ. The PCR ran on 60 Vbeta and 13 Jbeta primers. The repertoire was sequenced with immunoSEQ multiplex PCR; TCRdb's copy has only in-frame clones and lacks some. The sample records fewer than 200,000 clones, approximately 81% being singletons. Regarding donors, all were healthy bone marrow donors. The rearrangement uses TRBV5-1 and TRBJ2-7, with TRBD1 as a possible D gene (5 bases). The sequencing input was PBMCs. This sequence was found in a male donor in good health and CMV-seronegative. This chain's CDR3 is CASSLRSGQSYEQYF. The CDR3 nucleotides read TGCGCCAGCAGCTTACGGTCAGGGCAATCCTACGAGCAGTACTTC.